The rows below give T cell receptor beta chains drawn from one sample of a study of blood T cell repertoires in COVID-19. Profiled with immunoSEQ multiplex PCR; TCRdb holds only in-frame clones, not every one. This sample has approximately 290,000 clones, with 70% to 85% found just once. Sequencing was performed on peripheral blood. The receptor source for this set is a human donor with COVID-19, enrolled during active disease. The donor label of this sample is uncertain. The CDR3 runs from the conserved cysteine through the conserved F or W. D genes are given only for firm matches. Clone size is given for some rows only: seen once, a few or many times, or a class if the clone is expanded.

D gene: TRBD2; V gene: TRBV27; J gene: TRBJ2-7; clone size: NA; CDR3 DNA: TGTGCCAGCAGTTTACGGACTAGCGGGAGCCCATCCTACGAGCAGTACTTC; CDR3 protein: CASSLRTSGSPSYEQYF
D gene: NA; V gene: TRBV29-1; J gene: TRBJ1-1; clone size: NA; CDR3 DNA: TGCAGCGTTGAAGGTTTCAGGGGCACTGAAGCTTTCTTT; CDR3 protein: CSVEGFRGTEAFF
D gene: NA; V gene: TRBV5-6; J gene: TRBJ1-5; clone size: NA; CDR3 DNA: TGTGCCAGCAGCTCAATCGACAGAACAGATCAGCCCCAGCATTTT; CDR3 protein: CASSSIDRTDQPQHF
D gene: NA; V gene: TRBV18; J gene: TRBJ2-5; clone size: NA; CDR3 DNA: TGTGCCAGCTCACTTCGCCAGGACTACCAAGAGACCCAGTACTTC; CDR3 protein: CASSLRQDYQETQYF
D gene: TRBD2; V gene: TRBV5-6; J gene: TRBJ2-1; clone size: NA; CDR3 DNA: TGTGCCAGCAGCTGGGGACTAGCTGAGTACAATGAGCAGTTCTTC; CDR3 protein: CASSWGLAEYNEQFF
D gene: TRBD1; V gene: TRBV4-3; J gene: TRBJ1-5; clone size: NA; CDR3 DNA: TGCGCCAGCAGCCAAGAGAAGGGACAGGAGTGGGAGCCCCAGCATTTT; CDR3 protein: CASSQEKGQEWEPQHF
D gene: NA; V gene: TRBV7-2; J gene: TRBJ2-7; clone size: NA; CDR3 DNA: TGTGCCAGCAGCCCCCTGCGGAACACCTACGAGCAGTACTTC; CDR3 protein: CASSPLRNTYEQYF
D gene: NA; V gene: TRBV10-3; J gene: TRBJ2-4; clone size: NA; CDR3 DNA: TGTGCCATCAGTGAGTCGGGAGGGGGTAGCAAAAACATTCAGTACTTC; CDR3 protein: CAISESGGGSKNIQYF
D gene: TRBD1; V gene: TRBV6-5; J gene: TRBJ2-2; clone size: NA; CDR3 DNA: TGTGCCAGCAGTTACGGCACAGGGGACACCGGGGAGCTGTTTTTT; CDR3 protein: CASSYGTGDTGELFF
D gene: NA; V gene: TRBV7-3; J gene: TRBJ2-3; clone size: once; CDR3 DNA: TGTGCCAGCAGCCGCATGGGGCCGCAGTATTTT; CDR3 protein: CASSRMGPQYF
D gene: TRBD1; V gene: TRBV28; J gene: TRBJ2-7; clone size: NA; CDR3 DNA: TGTGCCAGCATACATCCCGGGACAGGAACCTACGAGCAGTACTTC; CDR3 protein: CASIHPGTGTYEQYF
D gene: NA; V gene: TRBV5-4; J gene: TRBJ1-2; clone size: few; CDR3 DNA: TGTGCCAGCAGCTTGAAGACAGGATGGGCTGATGGCTACACCTTC; CDR3 protein: CASSLKTGWADGYTF
D gene: TRBD2; V gene: TRBV9; J gene: TRBJ2-3; clone size: NA; CDR3 DNA: TGTGCCAGCAGCGTAGGAGGTAGCGGGAGCACAGATACGCAGTATTTT; CDR3 protein: CASSVGGSGSTDTQYF
D gene: NA; V gene: TRBV28; J gene: TRBJ2-7; clone size: NA; CDR3 DNA: TGTGCCAGCAGAAGACAGGAAATCTCCTACGAGCAGTACTTC; CDR3 protein: CASRRQEISYEQYF
D gene: TRBD1; V gene: TRBV28; J gene: TRBJ2-1; clone size: NA; CDR3 DNA: TGTGCCAGCAGTTTGGGGACAGGGTACAATGAGCAGTTCTTC; CDR3 protein: CASSLGTGYNEQFF
D gene: TRBD2; V gene: TRBV7-7; J gene: TRBJ2-1; clone size: NA; CDR3 DNA: TGTGCTAGCAGCCTAGGGACTAGCGGGAGCAGTGAGCAGTTCTTC; CDR3 protein: CASSLGTSGSSEQFF
D gene: NA; V gene: TRBV12-3/TRBV12-4; J gene: TRBJ1-1; clone size: NA; CDR3 DNA: TGTGCCAGCAGTTTGAGGGTTGACACTGAAGCTTTCTTT; CDR3 protein: CASSLRVDTEAFF
D gene: TRBD2; V gene: TRBV4-3; J gene: TRBJ2-5; clone size: few; CDR3 DNA: TGCGCCAGCAGCCGGGGACTAGCGGGAAGGGAGACCCAGTACTTC; CDR3 protein: CASSRGLAGRETQYF
D gene: TRBD1; V gene: TRBV5-1; J gene: TRBJ1-4; clone size: NA; CDR3 DNA: TGCGCCAGCAGCTTGGCAGGGGGTCGGGAAACCGGGGAAAAACTGTTTTTT; CDR3 protein: CASSLAGGRETGEKLFF
D gene: NA; V gene: TRBV30; J gene: TRBJ1-1; clone size: few; CDR3 DNA: TGTGCCTGGAGTGTTCGGGGGGTGAACACTGAAGCTTTCTTT; CDR3 protein: CAWSVRGVNTEAFF
D gene: TRBD2; V gene: TRBV2; J gene: TRBJ2-1; clone size: few; CDR3 DNA: TGTGCCAGCAGCCAGCCGCTGGGAGGGGATGAGCAGTTCTTC; CDR3 protein: CASSQPLGGDEQFF
D gene: NA; V gene: TRBV19; J gene: TRBJ1-1; clone size: NA; CDR3 DNA: TGTGCCAGTAGTATGGATCAGGGGAGATGGACTGAAGCTTTCTTT; CDR3 protein: CASSMDQGRWTEAFF
D gene: TRBD2; V gene: TRBV6-4; J gene: TRBJ2-1; clone size: NA; CDR3 DNA: TGTGCCAGCAGTGACTCGAGACTAGCGGGTCCAAGGAGCAATGAGCAGTTCTTC; CDR3 protein: CASSDSRLAGPRSNEQFF
D gene: NA; V gene: TRBV7-2; J gene: TRBJ1-2; clone size: NA; CDR3 DNA: TGTGCCAGCAGCTTAGGAGGGGGTCACTATGGCTACACCTTC; CDR3 protein: CASSLGGGHYGYTF
D gene: TRBD1; V gene: TRBV15; J gene: TRBJ1-2; clone size: few; CDR3 DNA: TGTGCCACCAGCAGAGGTGGGACAGGGGCCACGGGCTACACCTTC; CDR3 protein: CATSRGGTGATGYTF
D gene: NA; V gene: TRBV28; J gene: TRBJ2-2; clone size: NA; CDR3 DNA: TGTGCCAGCAGTTTGAAAGCGCTGGGGAACACCGGGGAGCTGTTTTTT; CDR3 protein: CASSLKALGNTGELFF
D gene: NA; V gene: TRBV28; J gene: TRBJ1-2; clone size: NA; CDR3 DNA: TGTGCCAGCAGTTTTTATTACGGGACTAGTAACTATGGCTACACCTTC; CDR3 protein: CASSFYYGTSNYGYTF
D gene: NA; V gene: TRBV11-2; J gene: TRBJ1-1; clone size: NA; CDR3 DNA: TGTGCCAGCAGGACTGGGGGCGCAGGGAACACTGAAGCTTTCTTT; CDR3 protein: CASRTGGAGNTEAFF
D gene: TRBD1; V gene: TRBV6-5; J gene: TRBJ2-2; clone size: NA; CDR3 DNA: TGTGCCAGCAGACCCGGGACAGCCTTGGCCGGGGAGCTGTTTTTT; CDR3 protein: CASRPGTALAGELFF
D gene: NA; V gene: TRBV19; J gene: TRBJ1-1; clone size: NA; CDR3 DNA: TGTGCCAGTAGCCAAGGGGCCTCGAACACTGAAGCTTTCTTT; CDR3 protein: CASSQGASNTEAFF
D gene: TRBD2; V gene: TRBV5-1; J gene: TRBJ2-1; clone size: NA; CDR3 DNA: TGCGCCAGCAGCTTGGGCCACATTGCGGGAGTTAGCTACAATGAGCAGTTCTTC; CDR3 protein: CASSLGHIAGVSYNEQFF
D gene: NA; V gene: TRBV5-6; J gene: TRBJ2-3; clone size: NA; CDR3 DNA: TGTGCCAGCAGCTTGGGTTGGCAAAGCACAGATACGCAGTATTTT; CDR3 protein: CASSLGWQSTDTQYF
D gene: TRBD1; V gene: TRBV30; J gene: TRBJ1-6; clone size: NA; CDR3 DNA: TGTGCCTGTCGGGGCAGGGGGACAGGGACTTCACCCCTCCACTTT; CDR3 protein: CACRGRGTGTSPLHF
D gene: TRBD2; V gene: TRBV10-3; J gene: TRBJ2-1; clone size: NA; CDR3 DNA: TGTGCCATCAGTGGTGGGACTAGCGGGACCTACAATGAGCAGTTCTTC; CDR3 protein: CAISGGTSGTYNEQFF
D gene: TRBD1; V gene: TRBV19; J gene: TRBJ2-5; clone size: NA; CDR3 DNA: TGTTCATCAGGGGGTATAGGAGAGACCCAGTACTTC; CDR3 protein: CSSGGIGETQYF
D gene: TRBD2; V gene: TRBV7-2; J gene: TRBJ2-7; clone size: once; CDR3 DNA: TGTGCCAGCAGCTTAGCTTATGCGGGAGGGAGAAACGAGCAGTACTTC; CDR3 protein: CASSLAYAGGRNEQYF
D gene: NA; V gene: TRBV19; J gene: TRBJ1-5; clone size: few; CDR3 DNA: TGTGCCAGTAGTATAGGGCAGAACAATCAGCCCCAGCATTTT; CDR3 protein: CASSIGQNNQPQHF
D gene: NA; V gene: TRBV19; J gene: TRBJ1-2; clone size: NA; CDR3 DNA: TGTGCCAGTAGTTCGGGATCTGGCTATGGCTACACCTTC; CDR3 protein: CASSSGSGYGYTF
D gene: NA; V gene: TRBV19; J gene: TRBJ1-1; clone size: once; CDR3 DNA: TGTGCCAGTCAAGTTACAGGGCTGAGGAACACTGAAGCTTTCTTT; CDR3 protein: CASQVTGLRNTEAFF
D gene: TRBD1; V gene: TRBV6-2/TRBV6-3; J gene: TRBJ2-5; clone size: few; CDR3 DNA: TGTGCCAGCAGTAAAACGACAGGGCCCCAAGAGACCCAGTACTTC; CDR3 protein: CASSKTTGPQETQYF
D gene: TRBD1; V gene: TRBV27; J gene: TRBJ1-1; clone size: NA; CDR3 DNA: TGTGCCAGCAGTCCTGACAGGGGGGGGGACACTGAAGCTTTCTTT; CDR3 protein: CASSPDRGGDTEAFF
D gene: TRBD1; V gene: TRBV2; J gene: TRBJ1-2; clone size: NA; CDR3 DNA: TGTGCCAGCAGTGTGTCCAGGGGGCGCGGCTACACCTTC; CDR3 protein: CASSVSRGRGYTF
D gene: TRBD2; V gene: TRBV7-2; J gene: TRBJ2-1; clone size: NA; CDR3 DNA: TGTGCCAGCAGCCCCTCTGCGGGAGTTCTAAATGAGCAGTTCTTC; CDR3 protein: CASSPSAGVLNEQFF
D gene: NA; V gene: TRBV10-3; J gene: TRBJ1-5; clone size: NA; CDR3 DNA: TGTGCCATCAAGGGGAGCAATCAGCCCCAGCATTTT; CDR3 protein: CAIKGSNQPQHF
D gene: TRBD2; V gene: TRBV5-1; J gene: TRBJ2-3; clone size: NA; CDR3 DNA: TGCGCCAGCAGCATAGGGACTAGCGGTAGCACAGATACGCAGTATTTT; CDR3 protein: CASSIGTSGSTDTQYF
D gene: TRBD1; V gene: TRBV30; J gene: TRBJ2-1; clone size: NA; CDR3 DNA: TGTGCCTGGAGCGCAGAAGGGACAGCACCCTACAATGAGCAGTTCTTC; CDR3 protein: CAWSAEGTAPYNEQFF
D gene: NA; V gene: TRBV21-1; J gene: TRBJ1-5; clone size: NA; CDR3 DNA: TGTGCCAACTACAGGGGGCATCAGCCCCAGCATTTT; CDR3 protein: CANYRGHQPQHF
D gene: TRBD2; V gene: TRBV28; J gene: TRBJ2-7; clone size: NA; CDR3 DNA: TGTGCCAGCAGCGCTAGCGGGGGCATCTACGAGCAGTACTTC; CDR3 protein: CASSASGGIYEQYF
D gene: TRBD1; V gene: TRBV4-1; J gene: TRBJ1-1; clone size: NA; CDR3 DNA: TGCGCCAGCAGCCATGACCCGGGGACAGATGTCATGAACACTGAAGCTTTCTTT; CDR3 protein: CASSHDPGTDVMNTEAFF
D gene: TRBD2; V gene: TRBV11-3; J gene: TRBJ2-1; clone size: NA; CDR3 DNA: TGTGCCAGCAGCTTATTCACGGGAGGAGGGGTAAATGAGCAGTTCTTC; CDR3 protein: CASSLFTGGGVNEQFF
D gene: NA; V gene: TRBV29-1; J gene: TRBJ2-7; clone size: NA; CDR3 DNA: TGCAGCGTTCTAGACCCCCGCTACGAGCAGTACTTC; CDR3 protein: CSVLDPRYEQYF
D gene: NA; V gene: TRBV28; J gene: TRBJ1-1; clone size: NA; CDR3 DNA: TGTGCCAGCAGTTCCAGGGTTGCCACTGAAGCTTTCTTT; CDR3 protein: CASSSRVATEAFF
D gene: NA; V gene: TRBV30; J gene: TRBJ1-4; clone size: NA; CDR3 DNA: TGTGCCTGTACCGGAGGGGAGCCTAATGAAAAACTGTTTTTT; CDR3 protein: CACTGGEPNEKLFF
D gene: TRBD1; V gene: TRBV19; J gene: TRBJ1-3; clone size: NA; CDR3 DNA: TGTGCCAGTAGCGACCGTGGGACAGGCGGTGGAAACACCATATATTTT; CDR3 protein: CASSDRGTGGGNTIYF
D gene: NA; V gene: TRBV3-1/TRBV3-2; J gene: TRBJ1-2; clone size: NA; CDR3 DNA: TGTGCCAGCAGCCATAGAAGGGAGCTCTATGGCTACACCTTC; CDR3 protein: CASSHRRELYGYTF
D gene: TRBD1; V gene: TRBV28; J gene: TRBJ1-1; clone size: NA; CDR3 DNA: TGTGCCAGCAACCAGGCCGGGACAGGGCTTGAAGCTTTCTTT; CDR3 protein: CASNQAGTGLEAFF
D gene: NA; V gene: TRBV7-9; J gene: TRBJ2-3; clone size: once; CDR3 DNA: TGTGCCAGCAGCCCCCGGGTGGATACGCAGTATTTT; CDR3 protein: CASSPRVDTQYF
D gene: TRBD2; V gene: TRBV5-1; J gene: TRBJ2-7; clone size: NA; CDR3 DNA: TGCGCCAGCAGCTTTTTTAGCGGGAACTACGAGCAGTACTTC; CDR3 protein: CASSFFSGNYEQYF